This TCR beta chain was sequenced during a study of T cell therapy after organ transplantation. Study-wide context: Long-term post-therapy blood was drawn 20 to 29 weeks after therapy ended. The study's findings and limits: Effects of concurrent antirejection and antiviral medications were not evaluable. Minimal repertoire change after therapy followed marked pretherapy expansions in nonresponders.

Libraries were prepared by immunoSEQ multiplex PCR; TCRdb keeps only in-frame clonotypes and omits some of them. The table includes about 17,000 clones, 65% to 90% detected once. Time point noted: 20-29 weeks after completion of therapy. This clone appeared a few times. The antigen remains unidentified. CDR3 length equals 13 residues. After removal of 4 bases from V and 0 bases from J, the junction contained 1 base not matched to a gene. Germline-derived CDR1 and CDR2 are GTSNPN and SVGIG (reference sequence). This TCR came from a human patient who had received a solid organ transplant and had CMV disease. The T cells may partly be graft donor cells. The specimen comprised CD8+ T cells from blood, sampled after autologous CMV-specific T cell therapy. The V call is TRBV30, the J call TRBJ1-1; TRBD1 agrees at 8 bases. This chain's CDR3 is CAWTTGVNTEAFF. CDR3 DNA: TGTGCCTGGACGACAGGGGTGAACACTGAAGCTTTCTTT.